A selection of T cell receptor beta chains follows, all from one sample in a study of blood T cell repertoires in COVID-19. Produced via immunoSEQ multiplex PCR; TCRdb's table is partial and in-frame only. The table lists approximately 89,000 clones, approximately 80% of them singletons, with around 20% in the top ten. Sequences were obtained from peripheral blood. These TCRs come from a human donor in a cohort sampled during active COVID-19. CDR3s include the opening cysteine and the closing phenylalanine or tryptophan. D genes are given only for firm matches. Only some rows state a clone size, as once, few, many or a class for expanded clones.

J	size	V	D	DNA	CDR3
TRBJ1-1	NA	TRBV4-1	NA	TGCGCCAGCAGCCTGGGGAGGTTCGAGGACACTGAAGCTTTCTTT	CASSLGRFEDTEAFF
TRBJ1-4	NA	TRBV18	NA	TGTGCCAGCTCACGAGACAGAAATGAAAAACTGTTTTTT	CASSRDRNEKLFF
TRBJ2-7	once	TRBV6-2/TRBV6-3	TRBD2	TGTGCCAGCAGTTATAGAATTGGGACTAGCGGGACCTACGAGCAGTACTTC	CASSYRIGTSGTYEQYF
TRBJ1-4	NA	TRBV7-9	NA	TGTGCCAGCAGCGAAGGGGCAATCGAAAAACTGTTTTTT	CASSEGAIEKLFF
TRBJ2-6	NA	TRBV5-3	TRBD1	TGTGCCAGAAGCCGCCCCGGGACAGGGCCCCTTCACTCTGGGGCCAACGTCCTGACTTTC	CARSRPGTGPLHSGANVLTF
TRBJ2-5	NA	TRBV5-4	NA	TGTGCCAGCAGGTTTTGGGAGCAAGAGACCCAGTACTTC	CASRFWEQETQYF
TRBJ1-2	NA	TRBV18	NA	TGTGCCAGCTCACACCCCGGGACAGGCTACACCTTC	CASSHPGTGYTF
TRBJ2-7	once	TRBV6-5	NA	TGTGCCAGCAATATTGGGCTAGCAAGCGAGCAGTACTTC	CASNIGLASEQYF
TRBJ1-1	NA	TRBV11-2	NA	TGTGCCAGCAGATCAGGGCGGGAAGCTTTCTTT	CASRSGREAFF
TRBJ2-1	NA	TRBV28	NA	TGTGCCAGCAGTTTAAGAGCGGCCTACAATGAGCAGTTCTTC	CASSLRAAYNEQFF
TRBJ2-2	NA	TRBV5-6	NA	TGTGCCAGCAGCTTGCAGGGGGGAACCGGGGAGCTGTTTTTT	CASSLQGGTGELFF
TRBJ1-1	NA	TRBV28	NA	TGTGCCAGCAGTTTGGGCCCCGGGGGAAGGGGCGCTGAAGCTTTCTTT	CASSLGPGGRGAEAFF
TRBJ2-7	NA	TRBV10-3	TRBD2	TGTGCCTCCCAGGCGGGACTAGTTGGTTACGAGCAGTACTTC	CASQAGLVGYEQYF
TRBJ2-7	NA	TRBV7-9	TRBD1	TGTGCCAGCAGCCCCCGGGACAGGGTGACCGAGCAGTACTTC	CASSPRDRVTEQYF
TRBJ1-6	NA	TRBV7-8	NA	TGTGCCAGCAGCTTAGCGCCCGGTGAAATATCACCCCTCCACTTT	CASSLAPGEISPLHF
TRBJ2-7	NA	TRBV3-1/TRBV3-2	TRBD2	TGTGCCAGCAGCCAAGTCCCGGCGGGAGAGGGGCCGCAGTACTTC	CASSQVPAGEGPQYF
TRBJ1-4	NA	TRBV3-1/TRBV3-2	TRBD1	TGTGCCAGCAGCACCTCGACAGGGGCTAATGAAAAACTGTTTTTT	CASSTSTGANEKLFF
TRBJ2-7	NA	TRBV21-1	NA	TGTGCCAGACCGGGGGGGAGGTCCTACGAGCAGTACTTC	CARPGGRSYEQYF
TRBJ2-7	NA	TRBV28	NA	TGTGCCAGCAGTTTAGGGACAAACTTCTACGAGCAGTACTTC	CASSLGTNFYEQYF
TRBJ2-7	once	TRBV10-3	NA	TGTGCCATCAGTGAGTTAGGGGGTGGCTACGAGCAGTACTTC	CAISELGGGYEQYF
TRBJ1-1	NA	TRBV19	NA	TGTGCCAGTAGTATATTGGACAGAGGTGAAGCTTTCTTT	CASSILDRGEAFF
TRBJ1-1	NA	TRBV5-3	NA	TGTGCCAGAAGCTTGGCTACGCGGAACACTGAAGCTTTCTTT	CARSLATRNTEAFF
TRBJ2-1	NA	TRBV7-2	NA	TGTGCCAGCAGCTTAGGGGTAGCGCGGGGAGTCAATGAGCAGTTCTTC	CASSLGVARGVNEQFF
TRBJ1-2	NA	TRBV28	NA	TGTGCCAGCAGTTCCGGGACTGATTATGGCTACACCTTC	CASSSGTDYGYTF
TRBJ1-5	NA	TRBV21-1	NA	TGTGCCAGCAGCATAGACTTCTCCAATCAGCCCCAGCATTTT	CASSIDFSNQPQHF
TRBJ1-5	NA	TRBV24-1	NA	TGTGCCACCAGTCGAAGAGGGTCTAATCAGCCCCAGCATTTT	CATSRRGSNQPQHF
TRBJ1-6	NA	TRBV3-1/TRBV3-2	NA	TGTGCCAGCAGCCTCCTCACCGGGACAACGAATTCACCCCTCCACTTT	CASSLLTGTTNSPLHF
TRBJ2-7	once	TRBV19	TRBD2	TGTGCCAGTAGTACTATAGCGGGCTCCTACGAGCAGTACTTC	CASSTIAGSYEQYF
TRBJ2-7	few	TRBV11-3	NA	TGTGCCAGCAGCTTCCGGGGGGCCCAGGAGCAGTACTTC	CASSFRGAQEQYF
TRBJ2-4	NA	TRBV6-5	TRBD2	TGTGCCAGCAGTTACTCTTACACTGGGACTAGCGGGATTCAGTACTTC	CASSYSYTGTSGIQYF
TRBJ1-1	few	TRBV3-1/TRBV3-2	NA	TGTGCCAGCAGCCAAGCGGGACTGATCACTGAAGCTTTCTTT	CASSQAGLITEAFF
TRBJ1-1	NA	TRBV5-5	NA	TGTGCCAGCAGCTTGTCCTCGGACAGATCTGAAGCTTTCTTT	CASSLSSDRSEAFF
TRBJ1-1	NA	TRBV24-1	NA	TGTGCCACCAGTGACACCTGGGGCGGTGAAGCTTTCTTT	CATSDTWGGEAFF
TRBJ1-2	NA	TRBV5-1	TRBD1	TGCGCCAGCAGCCCAGGGGGCGCCAACTATGGCTACACCTTC	CASSPGGANYGYTF
TRBJ2-2	NA	TRBV6-4	TRBD2	TGTGCCAGCAGTGAAACGGCGGGAGGGAGCGGGGAGCTGTTTTTT	CASSETAGGSGELFF
TRBJ1-4	few	TRBV2	NA	TGTGCCAGCACCCAGGGTGGGCGAAAACTGTTTTTT	CASTQGGRKLFF
TRBJ1-6	NA	TRBV19	NA	TGTGCCAGTAGCGAATACAGGGACAATTCACCCCTCCACTTT	CASSEYRDNSPLHF
TRBJ2-7	few	TRBV27	TRBD1	TGTGCCAGCAGTCCCACTTTCCCCCTCGCGACAGGGGGCAGGGAGGTCAACTACGAGCAGTACTTC	CASSPTFPLATGGREVNYEQYF
TRBJ2-4	NA	TRBV5-4	NA	TGTGCCAGCAGCCCGGCCACTACAGGGCCCGTGGCAAACATTCAGTACTTC	CASSPATTGPVANIQYF
TRBJ2-1	NA	TRBV7-8	NA	TGTGCCAGCAGCGCTGGGCCTACAATGACAAAGTTCTTC	CASSAGPTMTKFF
TRBJ2-1	NA	TRBV5-1	TRBD2	TGCGCCAGCAGCTTGAATCCAGCGGGGGGCAATGAGCAGTTCTTC	CASSLNPAGGNEQFF
TRBJ1-2	NA	TRBV3-1/TRBV3-2	NA	TGTGCCAGCAGCCAAGACAGGACACCCAGTAGTGGCTACACCTTC	CASSQDRTPSSGYTF
TRBJ1-1	once	TRBV29-1	NA	TGCAGCGCCCAGAACACTGAAGCTTTCTTT	CSAQNTEAFF
TRBJ2-7	NA	TRBV28	NA	TGTGCCAGCAGTTTAAGCACCTACGAGCAGTACTTC	CASSLSTYEQYF
TRBJ2-7	NA	TRBV18	TRBD2	TGTGCCAGCTCAGGATTAGCGGGCTCCTACGAGCAGTACTTC	CASSGLAGSYEQYF
TRBJ2-7	NA	TRBV20-1	NA	TGCAGTGCTAGTTTGAACGTCGACTCCGAGCAGTACTTC	CSASLNVDSEQYF
TRBJ2-7	once	TRBV18	TRBD2	TGTGCCAGCTCATCGACTAGCGGAGATAAGCAGTACTTC	CASSSTSGDKQYF
TRBJ2-7	NA	TRBV19	NA	TGTGCCAGTAGTCTCAGGGCGTCCTACGAGCAGTACTTC	CASSLRASYEQYF
TRBJ1-1	NA	TRBV10-3	TRBD1	TGTGCCGCAACAGGGGAGGCGAACACTGAAGCTTTCTTT	CAATGEANTEAFF
TRBJ1-2	NA	TRBV5-4	TRBD1	TGTGCCAGCAGCTTTGACAGGGAGGGCTACACCTTC	CASSFDREGYTF
TRBJ2-5	NA	TRBV7-2	NA	TGTGCCAGCAGCTTAGAGCCGGACTTC	CASSLEPDF
TRBJ2-2	NA	TRBV7-9	NA	TGTGCCAGCAGCCGGAGGGGGACAGTTAACACCGGGGAGCTGTTTTTT	CASSRRGTVNTGELFF
TRBJ1-4	NA	TRBV3-1/TRBV3-2	NA	TGTGCCAGCTCTTCGGGGCAGGGAGGTGAAAAACTGTTTTTT	CASSSGQGGEKLFF
TRBJ2-7	NA	TRBV6-4	NA	TGTGCCAGCAGTGACGAAGCCGAGCAGTACTTC	CASSDEAEQYF